The 27 T cell receptor beta chains listed next were all sequenced from one sample in a study of blood T cell repertoires in COVID-19 (dated by TCRdb to the early 2020s). The library was obtained by the immunoSEQ multiplex PCR assay. TCRdb holds this immuneACCESS table with in-frame rearrangements only. Some clones are missing; in checked studies, unresolved V genes explain under half, and the rest has no known cause. This sample has about 160,000 clones in its table, and roughly 90% of those were observed once. The top ten clonotypes cover 2% to 3% of the sample. The sequenced material came from peripheral blood. Source of these receptors: a man younger than 30 with acute or convalescent COVID-19.

The chain combines TRBV3-1 (or the pseudogene TRBV3-2) with TRBJ1-6, with 9 bases matching TRBD1. Looked up from germline, CDR1 is LGHDT and CDR2 is YNNKEL (reference sequence). The V gene end was trimmed by 0 bases and the J gene end by 9 bases; junction bases not matched to a gene: 6. This CDR3 has 16 residues. CDR3 in DNA: TGTGCCAGCAGCCAAGATTGGGGACAGGGTTCTTCACCCCTCCACTTT. The encoded protein is CASSQDWGQGSSPLHF.

This chain connects TRBV12-3 or TRBV12-4 to TRBJ2-3; tentative D call: TRBD2 (5 bases). The CDR3 consists of 12 residues. Between the trimmed V and J ends, which lost 5 bases and 6 bases, there was a span of 9 bases. CDR3 protein: CASSLTRDTQYF. CDR3 coding DNA: TGTGCCAGCAGTCTAACTAGGGATACGCAGTATTTT.

V is TRBV7-9 and J is TRBJ2-7, with a tentative D call TRBD1 (6 bases). The CDR3 length is 14 residues. Per the germline V gene, CDR1 is SEHNR and CDR2 is FQNEAQ (reference sequence). V dropped 3 bases and J dropped 0 bases, with 9 bases sitting between them. Here the CDR3 DNA reads TGTGCCAGCAGCTTTGACAGGTTCTCCTACGAGCAGTACTTC. Protein: CASSFDRFSYEQYF.

The rearrangement links TRBV5-4 to TRBJ1-3; D remains ambiguous. V was trimmed by 4 bases and J by 4 bases, leaving 12 bases between them. Germline CDR1 reads SGHNT; CDR2 reads YYREEE (reference sequence). The CDR3 extends over 14 amino acids. This chain's CDR3 is CASSPGGLGNTIYF. The CDR3 DNA follows: TGTGCCAGCAGCCCCGGCGGTCTAGGAAACACCATATATTTT.

V is TRBV2 and J is TRBJ2-1, with 13 bases aligning to TRBD2. The CDR3 has 14 residues. From germline, CDR1 is SNHLY and CDR2 FYNNEI. Trimming took 1 base from V and 15 from J; bases not matched to a gene: 6. CDR3 coding DNA: TGTGCCAGCAGTGAAGGGACTAGCGGGAGTTATCGGTTCTTC. Translation: CASSEGTSGSYRFF.

Written as DNA, the CDR3 is TGTGCCAGCAGTGAATTCGGAGTCGGTGAAAAACTGTTTTTT. This encodes CASSEFGVGEKLFF. V is TRBV25-1 and J is TRBJ1-4; D is undetermined. The CDR3 spans 14 residues. The germline V gene encodes CDR1 MGHDK and CDR2 SYGVNS. The V end was cut by 1 base, the J end by 7 bases, with 10 bases between.

This sequence joins TRBV4-1 and TRBJ2-7; no clear D gene. The CDR3 has 15 residues. Germline V gene data show CDR1 as MGHRA and CDR2 as YSYEKL. V was clipped by 1 base and J by 2 bases, with 12 bases between them. CDR3 DNA: TGCGCCAGCAGCCAAGGAATTGGCGGTACCTACGAGCAGTACTTC. It is translated as CASSQGIGGTYEQYF.

Here the CDR3 DNA reads TGTGCCAGCAGCCTAGGAACGGACAGCTCTGGAAACACCATATATTTT. It is translated as CASSLGTDSSGNTIYF. The rearrangement uses TRBV7-9 and TRBJ1-3; D possibly corresponds to TRBD1 (6 bases). Trimming removed 5 bases from V and 0 bases from J, with 14 bases in between. The CDR3 contains 16 residues. Germline V gives CDR1 SEHNR, CDR2 FQNEAQ (reference sequence).

The V call is TRBV24-1, the J call TRBJ2-1; 8 nucleotides align to TRBD2. The V segment lost 0 bases and the J segment 8 bases; nucleotides outside the gene matches: 11. This CDR3 has 17 amino acids. Germline V gene sequence: CDR1 KGHDR, CDR2 SFDVKD. The CDR3 region is CATSDLRGTRGSHEQFF. In nucleotides, the CDR3 is TGTGCCACCAGTGATTTGCGGGGGACTAGGGGGTCCCATGAGCAGTTCTTC.

V and J are TRBV5-1 and TRBJ2-7; tentatively, D is TRBD1 (6 bases). Deletions cut 0 bases from V and 3 bases from J, with 10 bases between. Looked up from germline, CDR1 is SGHRS and CDR2 is YFSETQ. CDR3 length: 14 amino acids. CDR3 sequence (DNA): TGCGCCAGCAGCTTGGACCAGGACAGCTACGAGCAGTACTTC. It yields the protein CASSLDQDSYEQYF.

This chain joins TRBV7-2 and TRBJ1-5; 7 bases align to TRBD1. CDR1 SGHTA and CDR2 FQGNSA come from the germline V gene. J lost 4 bases, V lost 0 bases, and 12 bases had no gene match. The CDR3 has 18 amino acids. The CDR3 region is CASSLASLTGPGNQPQHF. Here the CDR3 DNA reads TGTGCCAGCAGCTTAGCCAGCTTGACAGGGCCTGGGAATCAGCCCCAGCATTTT.

In DNA, the CDR3 is TGTGCCAGCATCCCGAGGGTGAACTATGGCTACACCTTC. It codes for CASIPRVNYGYTF. The chain carries TRBV2 and TRBJ1-2; D gene ambiguous. The CDR3 is made up of 13 amino acids. The V end lost 7 bases, the J end lost 2 bases, and 11 bases lay between the germline ends. Looked up from germline, CDR1 is SNHLY and CDR2 is FYNNEI.

The chain uses TRBV19 and TRBJ2-1, with 7 bases that match TRBD2. This CDR3 comprises 14 residues. Trimming at V came to 5 bases and at J to 8 bases, leaving 9 bases not matched to a gene. The germline CDR1 and CDR2 sequences are LNHDA and SQIVND (reference sequence). The CDR3 here is CASSLFRGDDEQFF. CDR3 nucleotide sequence: TGTGCCAGTAGTCTCTTTCGGGGGGACGATGAGCAGTTCTTC.

The chain's CDR3 is CASSLGSNRLPEAFF. CDR3 bases: TGTGCCAGCAGTTTGGGGTCAAACAGGCTTCCAGAAGCTTTCTTT. The gene calls are TRBV7-9 and TRBJ1-1; possible D gene TRBD1, 5 bases. This CDR3 comprises 15 residues. CDR1 and CDR2 from the germline V gene are SEHNR and FQNEAQ (reference sequence). The V gene lost 6 bases and the J gene lost 8 bases, with 22 bases spanning the gap.

J is TRBJ1-2 and V is TRBV7-6, with 9 bases lining up with TRBD1. Germline assignment: CDR1 SGHVS and CDR2 FNYEAQ. The CDR3 covers 15 residues. Trimming cost V 5 bases and J 7 bases; bases outside gene matches: 11. The CDR3 loop reads CASSISPQGAGGYTF. The CDR3 nucleotides read TGTGCCAGCAGCATAAGTCCACAGGGGGCAGGTGGCTACACCTTC.

The chain uses TRBV5-4 and TRBJ2-7; no firm D call. CDR1 SGHNT and CDR2 YYREEE come from the germline V gene (reference sequence). V gave up 5 bases and J gave up 4 bases, with 10 bases separating them. This CDR3 spans 12 amino acids. In nucleotides, the CDR3 is TGTGCCAGCAGATCTAGTGGATACGAGCAGTACTTC. Encoded protein: CASRSSGYEQYF.

This clone has more than one count but fewer than ten. The chain employs TRBV25-1 and TRBJ1-4; TRBD1 might be the D (5 bases). With 1 base removed from V and 3 bases from J, the gap between germline ends came to 18 bases. The CDR3 spans 18 residues. Germline CDR1 is MGHDK and CDR2 is SYGVNS. The CDR3 reads CASSELGKGDEANEKLFF. The CDR3 DNA is TGTGCCAGCAGTGAATTGGGCAAAGGGGATGAAGCTAATGAAAAACTGTTTTTT.

The chain links TRBV9 to TRBJ1-3; 9 bases line up with TRBD1. Germline assignment: CDR1 SGDLS and CDR2 YYNGEE. The CDR3 runs to 15 residues. V shed 3 bases, J shed 3 bases, and the junction held 4 bases outside the gene matches. The CDR3 nucleotides are TGTGCCAGCAGCGGCCGGGACAGGGTTGGAAACACCATATATTTT. It translates to CASSGRDRVGNTIYF.

This clone was recorded only once. The rearrangement uses TRBV19 and TRBJ1-1, with 9 bases fitting TRBD1. CDR3 length equals 15 residues. Germline V gene lookup returns CDR1 LNHDA and CDR2 SQIVND (reference sequence). Unmatched junction bases numbered 7, after V lost 7 bases and J lost 1 base. The CDR3 protein is CASIDGTGTNTEAFF. CDR3 DNA: TGTGCCAGTATCGACGGGACAGGGACGAACACTGAAGCTTTCTTT.

The genes are TRBV2 and TRBJ2-7; D is possibly TRBD2 (6 bases). The V end was cut by 0 bases, the J end by 2 bases, with 11 bases between. The germline gives CDR1 SNHLY, CDR2 FYNNEI. This CDR3 contains 15 residues. In nucleotides, the CDR3 is TGTGCCAGCAGTGAAGCCGGGGTAGCGGCCTACGAGCAGTACTTC. Residues: CASSEAGVAAYEQYF.

The chain employs TRBV12-3 or TRBV12-4 and TRBJ2-7, with D perhaps TRBD1 (5 bases). The CDR3 has 13 amino acids. Trimming stripped 5 bases from V and 5 bases from J, with 13 bases between. DNA for the CDR3: TGTGCCAGCAGTCAAAACGGACAAAACGAGCAGTACTTC. Translation: CASSQNGQNEQYF.

J is TRBJ1-2 and V is TRBV18; 7 nucleotides line up with TRBD1. The CDR3 totals 13 residues. Unmatched junction bases numbered 6, after V lost 3 bases and J lost 8 bases. The germline gives CDR1 KGHSH, CDR2 LQKENI. DNA of the CDR3: TGTGCCAGCTCACCCGACAGGGCTTCGGGCTACACCTTC. Translating gives CASSPDRASGYTF. The full variable domain, rest sourced from reference TRBV18 and TRBJ1-2, is NAGVMQNPRHLVRRRGQEARLRCSPMKGHSHVYWYRQLPEEGLKFMVYLQKENIIDESGMPKERFSAEFPKEGPSILRIQQVVRGDSAAYFCASSPDRASGYTFGSGTRLTVV.

This chain joins TRBV27 and TRBJ2-5; 8 positions agree with TRBD2. This CDR3 is built from 16 residues. Germline values: CDR1 MNHEY, CDR2 SMNVEV (reference sequence). Germline trimming cut 4 bases from V and 2 bases from J; bases unmatched to any gene: 9. CDR3 nucleotide sequence: TGTGCCAGCAGTTCTCTATTAGCGGGGAAACAAGAGACCCAGTACTTC. Its protein is CASSSLLAGKQETQYF.

V gene TRBV19 combines with J gene TRBJ2-7, with D possibly matching TRBD1 (6 bases). The germline V gene encodes CDR1 LNHDA and CDR2 SQIVND (reference sequence). Trimming cost V 2 bases and J 2 bases, with 10 bases left between them. The CDR3 covers 14 residues. The CDR3 loop is CASSISTGTYEQYF. Here the CDR3 DNA reads TGTGCCAGTAGTATATCGACAGGTACCTACGAGCAGTACTTC.

V gene TRBV5-1 combines with J gene TRBJ1-4; D ambiguous. Trimming pared 3 bases from V and 0 bases from J, leaving 9 bases between. Per germline, CDR1 SGHRS and CDR2 YFSETQ. The CDR3 sequence is 15 residues long. The CDR3 here is CASSSGPSTNEKLFF. The CDR3 DNA reads as TGCGCCAGCAGCTCGGGTCCTTCAACTAATGAAAAACTGTTTTTT.

The chain recombines TRBV2 with TRBJ2-1; 10 bases align to TRBD2. V lost 4 bases to trimming and J lost 5 bases; unmatched junction nucleotides: 2. CDR3 length equals 14 residues. Germline V gene sequence: CDR1 SNHLY, CDR2 FYNNEI. CDR3 region: CASSAAGGDNEQFF. Written as DNA, the CDR3 is TGTGCCAGCAGTGCAGCGGGGGGGGACAATGAGCAGTTCTTC. The whole variable domain, filled in from reference TRBV2 and TRBJ2-1, reads EPEVTQTPSHQVTQMGQEVILRCVPISNHLYFYWYRQILGQKVEFLVSFYNNEISEKSEIFDDQFSVERPDGSNFTLKIRSTKLEDSAMYFCASSAAGGDNEQFFGPGTRLTVL.

This chain links TRBV27 with TRBJ1-2; D remains unclear. V shed 4 bases and J shed 7 bases, with 7 bases lying between them. Germline V gene lookup returns CDR1 MNHEY and CDR2 SMNVEV (reference sequence). CDR3 length: 11 amino acids. The CDR3 reads CASSSGFGYTF. Here the CDR3 DNA reads TGTGCCAGCAGTTCGGGGTTTGGCTACACCTTC.